Reported below is one T cell receptor (beta chain). The target antigen is unknown. This sample was taken from a study of T cells after yellow fever vaccination. Study summary: Those fractions that held only low numbers of cells were prepared using the SMART-Seq v4 Ultra Low Input RNA kit. Study-level points and caveats: Peak timing came faster in the weaker secondary response, day 5 versus 15. Abundant bulk-population clonotypes could contaminate the FACS-sorted repertoires. Clones from primary vaccination mostly reappeared after the booster (less than 98% CD4, under 90% CD8).

The CDR3 totals 13 residues. Looked up from germline, CDR1 is MGHRA and CDR2 is YSYEKL. Trimming shortened V by 3 bases and J by 7 bases, and 9 bases separated the two germline ends. MiXCR, applied by TCRdb to the 5' RACE reads, yields one record per CDR3 protein. The repertoire holds 360,000 or so distinct CDR3 sequences, roughly 10% seen once, with 18% in the top ten. Here the sequenced sample was PBMCs, taken on the day of the first yellow fever vaccination. This receptor was obtained from a man aged 18 to 29 who received the YFV17D yellow fever vaccine. This chain joins TRBV4-1 and TRBJ2-2, with D uncertain. CDR3 amino acids: CASSQIYFGELFF. The DNA of the CDR3 is TGCGCCAGCAGCCAGATTTATTTCGGGGAGCTGTTTTTT.